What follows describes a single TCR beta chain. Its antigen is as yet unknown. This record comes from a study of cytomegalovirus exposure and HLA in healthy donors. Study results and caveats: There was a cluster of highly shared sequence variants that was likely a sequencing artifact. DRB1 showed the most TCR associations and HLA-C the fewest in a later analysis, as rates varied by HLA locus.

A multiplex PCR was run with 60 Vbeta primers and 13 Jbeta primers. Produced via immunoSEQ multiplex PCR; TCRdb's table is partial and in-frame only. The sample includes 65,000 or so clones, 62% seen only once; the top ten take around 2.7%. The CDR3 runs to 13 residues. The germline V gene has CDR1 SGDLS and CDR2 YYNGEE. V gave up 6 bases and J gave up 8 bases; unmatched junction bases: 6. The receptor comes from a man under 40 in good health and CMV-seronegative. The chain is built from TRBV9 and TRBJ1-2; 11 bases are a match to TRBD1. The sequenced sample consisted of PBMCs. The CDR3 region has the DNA TGTGCCAGCACCGGACAGGGGGCGGGCGGCTACACCTTC. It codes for CASTGQGAGGYTF.